Listed below are T cell receptor beta chains from one sample, sequenced in a study of T cell responses to AZD1222 COVID-19 vaccine. Sequencing used immunoSEQ multiplex PCR; TCRdb keeps in-frame clones, though not all of them. Of about 140,000 clones listed, 93% are singletons. The sequencing used peripheral blood, collected after recovery from COVID-19. Receptors were obtained from an adult who had recovered from COVID-19. Both conserved end residues are part of each CDR3. D genes are given only for firm matches.

V gene	CDR3 length	J gene	D gene	CDR3 protein	CDR3 DNA
TRBV7-2	13	TRBJ2-1	.	CASRPTGWNEQFF	TGTGCCAGCAGGCCGACCGGGTGGAATGAGCAGTTCTTC
TRBV28	14	TRBJ1-2	TRBD1	CASSFDRGNYGYTF	TGTGCCAGCAGCTTTGACAGGGGGAACTATGGCTACACCTTC
TRBV10-3	12	TRBJ1-1	.	CAISEWNTEAFF	TGTGCCATCAGTGAATGGAACACTGAAGCTTTCTTT
TRBV4-1	13	TRBJ2-7	.	CASSQDALYEQYF	TGCGCCAGCAGCCAAGATGCGCTATACGAGCAGTACTTC
TRBV28	17	TRBJ2-6	TRBD1	CASSRRTGLSGANVLTF	TGTGCCAGCAGCCGGAGGACAGGCTTATCTGGGGCCAACGTCCTGACTTTC
TRBV7-9	15	TRBJ2-2	TRBD2	CASQPAGAVTGELFF	TGTGCCAGCCAACCAGCGGGAGCGGTCACCGGGGAGCTGTTTTTT
TRBV13	14	TRBJ1-2	.	CASSPGQLGNGYTF	TGTGCCAGCAGCCCCGGACAGCTGGGTAATGGCTACACCTTC
TRBV2	14	TRBJ1-2	.	CASSERGRDYGYTF	TGTGCCAGCAGTGAAAGGGGTAGGGACTATGGCTACACCTTC
TRBV7-3	13	TRBJ2-2	.	CASSFDRTGELFF	TGTGCCAGCAGCTTCGACAGGACCGGGGAGCTGTTTTTT
TRBV19	16	TRBJ2-1	TRBD2	CASSIGGRGFYNEQFF	TGTGCCAGTAGTATAGGCGGGAGAGGCTTCTACAATGAGCAGTTCTTC